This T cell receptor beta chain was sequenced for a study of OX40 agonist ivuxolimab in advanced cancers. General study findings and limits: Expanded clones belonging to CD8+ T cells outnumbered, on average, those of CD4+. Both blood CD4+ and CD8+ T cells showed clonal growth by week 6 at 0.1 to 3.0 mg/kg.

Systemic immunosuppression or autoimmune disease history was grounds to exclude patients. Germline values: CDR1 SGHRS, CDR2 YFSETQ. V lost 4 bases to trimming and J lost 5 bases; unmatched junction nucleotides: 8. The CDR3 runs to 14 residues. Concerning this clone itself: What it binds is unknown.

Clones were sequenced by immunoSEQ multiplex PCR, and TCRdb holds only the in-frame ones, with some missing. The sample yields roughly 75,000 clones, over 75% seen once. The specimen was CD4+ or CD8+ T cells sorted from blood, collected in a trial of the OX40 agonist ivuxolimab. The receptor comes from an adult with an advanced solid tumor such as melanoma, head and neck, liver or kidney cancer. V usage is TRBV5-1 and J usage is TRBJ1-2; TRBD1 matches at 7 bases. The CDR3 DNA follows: TGCGCCAGCAGCCCGGTTTCAGGGGGGTATGGCTACACCTTC. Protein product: CASSPVSGGYGYTF. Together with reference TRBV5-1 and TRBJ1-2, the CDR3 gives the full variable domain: KAGVTQTPRYLIKTRGQQVTLSCSPISGHRSVSWYQQTPGQGLQFLFEYFSETQRNKGNFPGRFSGRQFSNSRSEMNVSTLELGDSALYLCASSPVSGGYGYTFGSGTRLTVV.